This TCR beta chain was captured by sequencing in a study of response to subunit inactivated influenza vaccine. Study outcomes and limitations: With each seasonal influenza vaccination, the authors suggested, few new T cells are recruited.

TCRdb recomputed calls from the RT-PCR reads with MiXCR, one row per CDR3 protein. This sample has hundreds of thousands of distinct CDR3 sequences; roughly 18% occur once, and the top ten carry around 9.9%. In the case of this clonotype: Antigen: not known.

The sequence was collected from a man aged 45-60 years who received an inactivated influenza vaccine. The material sequenced was PBMCs from blood, taken around 5 days after vaccination.

CDR3 amino acids: CASSRPGLAEMSSYNEQFF. The CDR3 region has the DNA TGTGCCAGCAGCCGCCCGGGACTAGCGGAGATGAGTTCCTACAATGAGCAGTTCTTC. The chain links TRBV11-2 to TRBJ2-1, with 11 bases identical to TRBD2. Germline CDR1 reads SGHAT; CDR2 reads FQNNGV. The V and J ends lost 5 bases and 1 base, in that order; junction bases with no gene match: 13. This CDR3 is 19 amino acids long.